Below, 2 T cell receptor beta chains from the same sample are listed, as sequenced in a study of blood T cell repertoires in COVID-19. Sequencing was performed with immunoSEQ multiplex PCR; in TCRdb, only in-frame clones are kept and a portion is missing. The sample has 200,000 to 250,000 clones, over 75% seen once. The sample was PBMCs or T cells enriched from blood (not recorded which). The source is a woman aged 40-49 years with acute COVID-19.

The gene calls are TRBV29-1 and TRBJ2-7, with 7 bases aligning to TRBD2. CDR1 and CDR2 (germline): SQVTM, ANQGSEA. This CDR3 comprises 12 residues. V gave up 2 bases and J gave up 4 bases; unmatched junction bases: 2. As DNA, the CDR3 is TGCAGCGTTGAATGGGGAGGGTACGAGCAGTACTTC. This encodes CSVEWGGYEQYF.

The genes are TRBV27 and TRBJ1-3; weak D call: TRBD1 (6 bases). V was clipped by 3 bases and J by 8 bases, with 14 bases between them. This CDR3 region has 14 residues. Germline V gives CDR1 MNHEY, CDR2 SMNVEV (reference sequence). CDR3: CASSFTTGHDTIYF. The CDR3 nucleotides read TGTGCCAGCAGTTTTACGACAGGACACGACACCATATATTTT.